These T cell receptor beta chains were read from a single sample in a study of cytomegalovirus exposure and HLA in healthy donors. Using immunoSEQ multiplex PCR, the repertoire was profiled, and TCRdb retains in-frame clones only, with some absent. The table has some 120,000 clones, 80% to 90% seen once. The sequencing sample was made of PBMCs. Receptor source: a middle-aged man in good health and CMV-seronegative. CDR3s include the opening cysteine and the closing phenylalanine or tryptophan. The order of the fields is J gene, V gene, clone size, D gene, CDR3 DNA, CDR3 protein. A D gene is named only where the DNA matches it firmly. The size entry is marked missing in some rows and otherwise reads once, few, many or a size class.

j_call: TRBJ2-2
v_call: TRBV4-3
clone_size: few
d_call: TRBD1
cdr3_nt: TGCGCCAGCAGCCAAGAAGACAGGGGAAGGGCCACCGGGGAGCTGTTTTTT
cdr3_aa: CASSQEDRGRATGELFF

j_call: TRBJ2-1
v_call: TRBV4-3
clone_size: -
d_call: -
cdr3_nt: TGCGCCAGCAGCTCCCCGGGAGAATCCCACAATGAGCAGTTCTTC
cdr3_aa: CASSSPGESHNEQFF

j_call: TRBJ1-2
v_call: TRBV10-2
clone_size: once
d_call: -
cdr3_nt: TGCGCCAGTAATATTGCGGACAGCTATGGCTACACCTTC
cdr3_aa: CASNIADSYGYTF

j_call: TRBJ2-1
v_call: TRBV9
clone_size: -
d_call: -
cdr3_nt: TGTGCCAGCAGCGTTTTAGGGGGATACAATGAGCAGTTCTTC
cdr3_aa: CASSVLGGYNEQFF

j_call: TRBJ1-2
v_call: TRBV9
clone_size: -
d_call: -
cdr3_nt: TGTGCCAGCAGCGTAGCTACCAGGGCGGATGGCTACACCTTC
cdr3_aa: CASSVATRADGYTF

j_call: TRBJ2-7
v_call: TRBV2
clone_size: -
d_call: TRBD2
cdr3_nt: TGTGCCAGCAAAGAAAGGAGCGGGGGACCTTACGAGCAGTACTTC
cdr3_aa: CASKERSGGPYEQYF

j_call: TRBJ2-5
v_call: TRBV19
clone_size: few
d_call: TRBD1
cdr3_nt: TGTGCCAGTAGCCTAGGGGGGACAGGGGAGACCCAGTACTTC
cdr3_aa: CASSLGGTGETQYF

j_call: TRBJ1-6
v_call: TRBV5-8
clone_size: -
d_call: -
cdr3_nt: TGTGCCAGCAGCACAGGGACCTATTCACCCCTCCACTTT
cdr3_aa: CASSTGTYSPLHF

j_call: TRBJ1-1
v_call: TRBV10-3
clone_size: -
d_call: -
cdr3_nt: TGTGCCATCAGTGCCTTGCAGGGGAACACTGAAGCTTTCTTT
cdr3_aa: CAISALQGNTEAFF

j_call: TRBJ1-4
v_call: TRBV19
clone_size: -
d_call: -
cdr3_nt: TGTGCCAGTAGTACAGGGGTAGCCGAAAAACTGTTTTTT
cdr3_aa: CASSTGVAEKLFF

j_call: TRBJ1-1
v_call: TRBV4-2
clone_size: -
d_call: TRBD1
cdr3_nt: TGTGCCAGCAGCAAAGGGACAGGGGGAAACACTGAAGCTTTCTTT
cdr3_aa: CASSKGTGGNTEAFF

j_call: TRBJ1-3
v_call: TRBV5-1
clone_size: -
d_call: TRBD1
cdr3_nt: TGCGCCAGCAGTCTTACTACTCGACAGGGAGGTGGAAACACCATATATTTT
cdr3_aa: CASSLTTRQGGGNTIYF

j_call: TRBJ1-1
v_call: TRBV10-3
clone_size: -
d_call: TRBD1
cdr3_nt: TGTGCCATCAGTGAGTCGCCTAGGACAGGGACCGAAGCTTTCTTT
cdr3_aa: CAISESPRTGTEAFF

j_call: TRBJ1-1
v_call: TRBV4-2
clone_size: -
d_call: -
cdr3_nt: TGTGCCAGCAGCCAAGTGGGCAGCCTGAACACTGAAGCTTTCTTT
cdr3_aa: CASSQVGSLNTEAFF

j_call: TRBJ2-7
v_call: TRBV10-2
clone_size: few
d_call: TRBD2
cdr3_nt: TGCGCCAGCAGTGACAGCGGGGGGGCTTACGAGCAGTACTTC
cdr3_aa: CASSDSGGAYEQYF

j_call: TRBJ2-7
v_call: TRBV7-9
clone_size: -
d_call: -
cdr3_nt: TGTGCCAGCAGCCCGAGACAGGTTTACGAGCAGTACTTC
cdr3_aa: CASSPRQVYEQYF

j_call: TRBJ2-3
v_call: TRBV19
clone_size: -
d_call: TRBD2
cdr3_nt: TGTGCCAGTAGTATTGGTCGGGGAGGGACAGATACGCAGTATTTT
cdr3_aa: CASSIGRGGTDTQYF

j_call: TRBJ2-5
v_call: TRBV5-4
clone_size: -
d_call: TRBD1
cdr3_nt: TGTGCCAGCAGCGGAGGGACAGGGGTGTTGAGAGAGACCCAGTACTTC
cdr3_aa: CASSGGTGVLRETQYF

j_call: TRBJ2-6
v_call: TRBV6-4
clone_size: -
d_call: TRBD1
cdr3_nt: TGTGCCAGCAGCGAGTCACAGGGGGCTAGCGTCCTGACTTTC
cdr3_aa: CASSESQGASVLTF

j_call: TRBJ2-4
v_call: TRBV5-4
clone_size: -
d_call: TRBD2
cdr3_nt: TGTGCCAGCAGCTCGCGGGAGTCCGGTCAGTACTTC
cdr3_aa: CASSSRESGQYF

j_call: TRBJ2-7
v_call: TRBV30
clone_size: -
d_call: -
cdr3_nt: TGTGCCTGGAGGCCGTCACCCAACCGAGCCTACGAGCAGTACTTC
cdr3_aa: CAWRPSPNRAYEQYF

j_call: TRBJ2-7
v_call: TRBV7-2
clone_size: -
d_call: -
cdr3_nt: TGTGCCAGCAGCTTAGTTCCGGGATTATACGAGCAGTACTTC
cdr3_aa: CASSLVPGLYEQYF

j_call: TRBJ2-7
v_call: TRBV10-3
clone_size: -
d_call: TRBD1
cdr3_nt: TGTGCCATCAGTGAGCCACAGGGGACCTACGAGCAGTACTTC
cdr3_aa: CAISEPQGTYEQYF

j_call: TRBJ1-4
v_call: TRBV7-9
clone_size: -
d_call: -
cdr3_nt: TGTGCCAGCAGCTTAGGGACAGCGAATGAAAAACTGTTTTTT
cdr3_aa: CASSLGTANEKLFF

j_call: TRBJ1-1
v_call: TRBV25-1
clone_size: -
d_call: -
cdr3_nt: TGTGCCACCCCCAAAGGAGCGAACACTGAAGCTTTCTTT
cdr3_aa: CATPKGANTEAFF

j_call: TRBJ2-7
v_call: TRBV7-6
clone_size: few
d_call: TRBD2
cdr3_nt: TGTGCCAGCAGCTTAGGATGGCGGGGGGGCCAATACGAGCAGTACTTC
cdr3_aa: CASSLGWRGGQYEQYF

j_call: TRBJ2-5
v_call: TRBV30
clone_size: -
d_call: -
cdr3_nt: TGTGCCTGGAGTCGGGGGGCCCAAGAGACCCAGTACTTC
cdr3_aa: CAWSRGAQETQYF

j_call: TRBJ2-7
v_call: TRBV7-8
clone_size: -
d_call: -
cdr3_nt: TGTGCCAGCAGCATCGGGACAGGAGCGGGGAGCTCCTACGAGCAGTACTTC
cdr3_aa: CASSIGTGAGSSYEQYF